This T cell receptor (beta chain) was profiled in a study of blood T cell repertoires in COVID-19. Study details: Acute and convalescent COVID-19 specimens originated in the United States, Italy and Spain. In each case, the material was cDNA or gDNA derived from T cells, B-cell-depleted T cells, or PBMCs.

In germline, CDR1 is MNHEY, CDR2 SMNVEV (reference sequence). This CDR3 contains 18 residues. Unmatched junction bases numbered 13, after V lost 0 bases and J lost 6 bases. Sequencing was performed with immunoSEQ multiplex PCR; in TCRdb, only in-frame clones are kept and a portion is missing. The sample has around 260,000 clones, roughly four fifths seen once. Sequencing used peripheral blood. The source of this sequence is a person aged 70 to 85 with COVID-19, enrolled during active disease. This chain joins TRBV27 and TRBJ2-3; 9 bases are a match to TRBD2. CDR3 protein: CASSLSTRAGGRSDTQYF. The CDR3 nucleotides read TGTGCCAGCAGTTTATCGACTCGGGCGGGGGGGCGATCGGATACGCAGTATTTT.